Listed below are T cell receptor beta chains from one sample, sequenced in a study of shared clonotypes between healthy human individuals. Libraries were prepared by immunoSEQ multiplex PCR; TCRdb keeps only in-frame clonotypes and omits some of them. The sample has around 700,000 clones, approximately 74% seen once. Sequencing was carried out using memory CD4+ T cells sorted from blood. The receptors shown here come from a young woman in good health. Each CDR3 is given with its conserved first and last residue. A D gene is named only where the DNA matches it firmly. Not every row has a clone size; where given, it reads once, few, many or a size class.

v_gene,abundance,d_gene,j_gene,CDR3nt,CDR3aa
TRBV5-8,.,.,TRBJ2-1,TGTGCCAGCAGCTTGCGGCAGGGAAAGCAGTTCTTC,CASSLRQGKQFF
TRBV5-1,.,.,TRBJ1-1,TGCGCCAGCAGTAGTCACCCCGCAGGCTGGGACACTGAAGCTTTCTTT,CASSSHPAGWDTEAFF
TRBV11-2,.,.,TRBJ1-2,TGTGCCAGCAGCTTAGGGAGGCCCTATGGCTACACCTTC,CASSLGRPYGYTF
TRBV19,many,.,TRBJ2-2,TGTGCCAGTAGGCCGGACAGAATCACCGGGGAGCTGTTTTTT,CASRPDRITGELFF
TRBV7-9,.,.,TRBJ2-1,TGTGCCAGCAGCTCCCACGGCAATGAGCAGTTCTTC,CASSSHGNEQFF
TRBV10-3,.,.,TRBJ1-2,TGTGCCATCAGTGAGTCGATGGTTGGCGGCCGGTCTCTCTTC,CAISESMVGGRSLF
TRBV28,once,.,TRBJ1-5,TGTGCCAGCAGACCCCTGGCCAAACCTAATCAGCCCCAGCATTTT,CASRPLAKPNQPQHF
TRBV30,.,.,TRBJ1-5,TGTGCCTGGAGTGGCCCTAATCAGCCCCAGCATTTT,CAWSGPNQPQHF
TRBV28,.,TRBD1,TRBJ1-1,TGTGCCAGCAGCTCAGGGGGGGGACTTCAATTGGCTTTCTTT,CASSSGGGLQLAFF
TRBV5-1,.,.,TRBJ1-4,TGCGCCAGCAGCGCCGATGGGGCCGAGGAAAAACTGTTTTTT,CASSADGAEEKLFF
TRBV2,.,TRBD2,TRBJ2-7,TGTGCCTCCGATCTAGCGGGCCCCGGGCACGAGCAGTACTTC,CASDLAGPGHEQYF
TRBV10-3,few,.,TRBJ2-7,TGTGCCATCAGTGCACTAGCAGCCTACGAGCAGTACTTC,CAISALAAYEQYF
TRBV5-1,.,.,TRBJ2-5,TGCGCCAGCAGCTTGGTGGGTTACCAAGAGACCCAGTACTTC,CASSLVGYQETQYF
TRBV5-4,once,.,TRBJ2-5,TGTGCCAGCAGTCCCACAGGGGCGGGGGAGACCCAGTACTTC,CASSPTGAGETQYF
TRBV30,.,TRBD2,TRBJ2-1,TGTGCCTGGAGTGGCCCTACTAGCGGGAGGGATTCCTACAATGAGCAGTTCTTC,CAWSGPTSGRDSYNEQFF
TRBV5-1,.,TRBD2,TRBJ2-3,TGCGCCAGCAGCTTCTCCGCGGGAGGGAGCACAGATACGCAGTATTTT,CASSFSAGGSTDTQYF
TRBV10-2,many,.,TRBJ2-4,TGCGCCAGCAGCCAACAGGCCTCGACAAAAAACATTCAGTACTTC,CASSQQASTKNIQYF
TRBV11-2,.,.,TRBJ1-1,TGTGCCAGCAGCTCGTGGGGGGGGGACACTGAAGCTTTCTTT,CASSSWGGDTEAFF
TRBV5-1,many,.,TRBJ2-7,TGCGCCAGCAGCTTGACAGGGACGGGGGACGAGCAGTACTTC,CASSLTGTGDEQYF
TRBV7-8,.,TRBD1,TRBJ2-7,TGTGCCAGCAGCCCTAACAGGGGGCGTTCCTACGAGCAGTACTTC,CASSPNRGRSYEQYF
TRBV28,.,.,TRBJ1-5,TGTGCCAGCAGCAAGACTAGATCAGGGAGGGGTCAGCCCCAGCATTTT,CASSKTRSGRGQPQHF
TRBV29-1,.,.,TRBJ1-2,TGCAGCGTTGGCCCAGGGGTCGGCTATGGCTACACCTTC,CSVGPGVGYGYTF
TRBV7-2,.,TRBD2,TRBJ2-5,TGTGCCAGCAGCTTAGAGGGAGGGGAGACCCAGTACTTC,CASSLEGGETQYF
TRBV5-4,.,TRBD1,TRBJ1-2,TGTGCCAGCAGCTTGGAAGGAGACAGGGGGTACTATGGCTACACCTTC,CASSLEGDRGYYGYTF
TRBV5-4,.,TRBD1,TRBJ1-2,TGTGCCAGCAGCTTGGCGACAGGGAGCTATGGCTACACCTTC,CASSLATGSYGYTF
TRBV5-1,.,TRBD1,TRBJ1-1,TGCGCCAGCAGCTTTTCCGGGACAGGGATTATGAACACTGAAGCTTTCTTT,CASSFSGTGIMNTEAFF
TRBV10-1,.,.,TRBJ2-1,TGCGCCAGCAGTCCTGGGACCGCGGCGGGTGAGCAGTTCTTC,CASSPGTAAGEQFF
TRBV10-1,.,.,TRBJ1-4,TGCGCCAGCAGTGAAGGTGGAGTCGGTGAAAAACTGTTTTTT,CASSEGGVGEKLFF
TRBV9,.,.,TRBJ2-2,TGTGCCAGCAGCGCCCCTAGGGGAGATGGGCACGGGGAGCTGTTTTTT,CASSAPRGDGHGELFF
TRBV28,many,.,TRBJ1-1,TGTGCCAGCAGTTATGCGACGGCAGCTTTCTTT,CASSYATAAFF
TRBV5-1,.,.,TRBJ2-7,TGCGCCAGCAGCTTCCGGGACAACTACGAGCAGTACTTC,CASSFRDNYEQYF
TRBV28,once,.,TRBJ2-7,TGTGCCAGCAGTTTATTGGGCGAGCAGTACTTC,CASSLLGEQYF
TRBV28,.,.,TRBJ1-1,TGTGCCAGCAGTCTATTCGGACAGCAGTTTAAAGCTTTCTTT,CASSLFGQQFKAFF
TRBV19,.,.,TRBJ2-7,TGTGCCAGGAGCTCCTACGAGCAGTACTTC,CARSSYEQYF
TRBV19,.,.,TRBJ2-5,TGTGCCAGTAGTAAGGAGGAGACCCAGTACTTC,CASSKEETQYF
TRBV5-1,.,.,TRBJ1-2,TGCGCCAGCAGCTTGGGGTCAGGGTATGGCTACACCTTC,CASSLGSGYGYTF
TRBV27,once,TRBD1,TRBJ2-5,TGTGCCAGCAGTGATGGACAGGCCCCAGAGACCCAGTACTTC,CASSDGQAPETQYF
TRBV27,.,TRBD2,TRBJ2-1,TGTGCCAGCAGCTCTTCTCCCGGGACTACTCCCAATGAGCAGTTCTTC,CASSSSPGTTPNEQFF
TRBV27,.,TRBD1,TRBJ1-5,TGTGCCAGCAGCCCCTTGGGAGGGGGCTTTTCATATAGCAATCAGCCCCAGCATTTT,CASSPLGGGFSYSNQPQHF
TRBV7-9,.,.,TRBJ1-6,TGTGCCAGCAGCTTAGAAGGCAATTCACCCCTCCACTTT,CASSLEGNSPLHF